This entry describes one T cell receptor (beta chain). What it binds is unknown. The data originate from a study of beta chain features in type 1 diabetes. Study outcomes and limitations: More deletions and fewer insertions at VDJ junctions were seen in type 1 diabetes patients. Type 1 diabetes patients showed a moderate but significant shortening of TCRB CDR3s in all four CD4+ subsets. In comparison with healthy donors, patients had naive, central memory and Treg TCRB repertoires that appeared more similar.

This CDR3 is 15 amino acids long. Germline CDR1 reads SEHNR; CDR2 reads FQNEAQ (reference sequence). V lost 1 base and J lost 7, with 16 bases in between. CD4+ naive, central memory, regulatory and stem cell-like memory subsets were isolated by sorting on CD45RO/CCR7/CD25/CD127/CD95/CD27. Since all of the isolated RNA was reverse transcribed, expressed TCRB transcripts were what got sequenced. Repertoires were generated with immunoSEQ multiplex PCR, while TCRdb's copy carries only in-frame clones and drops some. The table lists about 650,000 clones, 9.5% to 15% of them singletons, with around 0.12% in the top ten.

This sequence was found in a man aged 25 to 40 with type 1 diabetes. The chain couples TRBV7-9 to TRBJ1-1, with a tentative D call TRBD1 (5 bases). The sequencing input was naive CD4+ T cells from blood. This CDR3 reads CASSLGAGRSGEAFF. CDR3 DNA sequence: TGTGCCAGCAGCTTAGGCGCAGGGAGGTCGGGTGAAGCTTTCTTT.